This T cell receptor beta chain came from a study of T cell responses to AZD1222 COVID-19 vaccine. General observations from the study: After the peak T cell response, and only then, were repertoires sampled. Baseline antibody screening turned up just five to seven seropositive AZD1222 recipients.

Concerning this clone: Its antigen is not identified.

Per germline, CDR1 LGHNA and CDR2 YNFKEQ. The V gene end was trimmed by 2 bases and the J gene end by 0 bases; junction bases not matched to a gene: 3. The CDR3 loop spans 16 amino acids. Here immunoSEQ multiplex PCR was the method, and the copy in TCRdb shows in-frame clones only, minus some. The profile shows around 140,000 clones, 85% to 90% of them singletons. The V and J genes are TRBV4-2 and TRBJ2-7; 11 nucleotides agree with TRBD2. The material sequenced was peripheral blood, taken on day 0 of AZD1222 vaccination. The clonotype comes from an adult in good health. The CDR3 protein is CASSQRLAGGSYEQYF. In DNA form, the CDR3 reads TGTGCCAGCAGCCAAAGGCTAGCGGGGGGCTCCTACGAGCAGTACTTC.